These 7 T cell receptor beta chains originate from one sample sequenced in a study of beta chain features in type 1 diabetes. The sequenced template was cDNA made from the entire isolated RNA. Method: immunoSEQ multiplex PCR; TCRdb's copy keeps in-frame clones and lacks some. The sample lists 620,000 or so clones, 15% to 19% occurring once. Material for sequencing was naive CD4+ T cells from blood. These receptors all stem from a man between 18 and 35 years old in good health.

The gene calls are TRBV5-1 and TRBJ2-7; 9 bases line up with TRBD1. The CDR3 has 18 residues. Germline CDR1 is SGHRS and CDR2 is YFSETQ. The junction had 14 bases not matched to a gene; V was cut back by 3 bases and J by 1 base. In DNA, the CDR3 is TGCGCCAGCAGCTGGGGACAGGGTGTCGGGAGAAGGTCCTACGAGCAGTACTTC. Translating gives CASSWGQGVGRRSYEQYF.

This clone was found a few times. V and J are TRBV9 and TRBJ2-3, with TRBD2 matching 13 bases. CDR3 size: 16 residues. The V segment lost 5 bases and the J segment 6 bases; nucleotides outside the gene matches: 9. In germline, CDR1 is SGDLS, CDR2 YYNGEE. Written as DNA, the CDR3 is TGTGCCAGCAGTCCTCGACTAGCGGGGGGCGAGGATACGCAGTATTTT. Translated: CASSPRLAGGEDTQYF.

This clone was seen only a few times. This chain uses TRBV5-4 with TRBJ2-2; tentative D call: TRBD2 (5 bases). V lost 4 bases, J lost 2 bases, and 15 bases lay in between. This CDR3 contains 16 residues. Germline V gene sequence: CDR1 SGHNT, CDR2 YYREEE (reference sequence). In DNA, the CDR3 is TGTGCCAGCAGCACCCCTAGGACTCACAACACCGGGGAGCTGTTTTTT. Residues: CASSTPRTHNTGELFF.

The CDR3: CASSLVVEQYF. DNA of the CDR3: TGTGCCAGCAGCTTAGTGGTAGAGCAGTACTTC. The rearrangement joins TRBV7-2 to TRBJ2-7; D ambiguous. The V and J ends lost 1 base and 7 bases respectively, with 5 bases between them. Germline V gene lookup returns CDR1 SGHTA and CDR2 FQGNSA. This CDR3 has 11 amino acids. Based on the CDR3 plus reference TRBV7-2 and TRBJ2-7, the full variable domain is GAGVSQSPSNKVTEKGKDVELRCDPISGHTALYWYRQSLGQGLEFLIYFQGNSAPDKSGLPSDRFSAERTGGSVSTLTIQRTQQEDSAVYLCASSLVVEQYFGPGTRLTVT.

This CDR3 reads CSVEDGPGRANTGELFF. In DNA, the CDR3 is TGCAGCGTTGAAGATGGTCCGGGGCGAGCTAACACCGGGGAGCTGTTTTTT. The chain employs TRBV29-1 and TRBJ2-2, with D possibly called TRBD1 or TRBD2 (5 bases each). Germline V gives CDR1 SQVTM, CDR2 ANQGSEA. Trimming removed 0 bases from V and 2 bases from J, with 16 bases in between. The CDR3 is 17 residues long.

In the case of this clone: This specimen includes other DNA sequences encoding the same CDR3. The genes are TRBV5-1 and TRBJ2-1; no reliable D call. Germline CDR1 and CDR2: SGHRS and YFSETQ. Trimming cost V 0 bases and J 1 base, with 8 bases left between them. The CDR3 sequence is 15 residues long. DNA of the CDR3: TGCGCCAGCAGCTTGGGGGGATCGTCCTACAATGAGCAGTTCTTC. Its protein is CASSLGGSSYNEQFF.

In nucleotides, the CDR3 is TGCGCCAGCAGCTTCGGACAGAACACAGATACGCAGTATTTT. It translates to CASSFGQNTDTQYF. The rearrangement joins TRBV5-1 to TRBJ2-3, with a tentative D call TRBD1 (6 bases). Germline CDR1 SGHRS, CDR2 YFSETQ. V lost 2 bases and J 2 bases, leaving 9 bases between the germline ends. The CDR3 loop spans 14 amino acids.